The clone carrying this T cell receptor (beta chain) was seen repeatedly, ten times or more. The study left out patients who had uncontrolled infection, other autoimmune disease, pregnancy or lactation. Initially, at the first diagnosis of hyperthyroidism and before any ophthalmopathy symptoms, blood was sampled. Amplified TCR beta CDR3 regions came from RNA transcripts. An initial round of RT-PCR targeting the TCR CDR3 relied on the HTBI primer set. In TCRdb, the multiplex PCR reads were re-called with MiXCR into one record per CDR3 protein. In the table there are around 380,000 distinct CDR3 sequences, roughly 13% of which are singletons. This specimen belongs to a study of T cells in Graves' hyperthyroidism and ophthalmopathy. The sequenced sample consisted of blood. This TCR derives from a man aged 25 to 40 with Graves' hyperthyroidism that later progressed to Graves' ophthalmopathy.

As DNA, the CDR3 is TGTGCCAGCAGTGAAGCTTTGACCCCTCCTCAGACCCAGTACTTC. This gives the protein CASSEALTPPQTQYF. V gene TRBV6-1 combines with J gene TRBJ2-5; the D is unclear. V was clipped by 0 bases and J by 6 bases, with 14 bases between them. The germline gives CDR1 MNHNS, CDR2 SASEGT. This CDR3 spans 15 amino acids.